This T cell receptor beta chain was observed in a study of cytomegalovirus exposure and HLA in healthy donors. In the study overall: HLA-typed donors were the source of approximately 88 million unique TCRs held in an early data release. Whole-study findings and limits: There was a cluster of highly shared sequence variants that was likely a sequencing artifact. No immune exposure information besides CMV serostatus was available.

A multiplex PCR was run with 60 Vbeta primers and 13 Jbeta primers. Assay used: immunoSEQ multiplex PCR; TCRdb lists only in-frame clones, some missing. In the table there are about 200,000 clones, 85% of which are singletons. J lost 6 bases, V lost 5 bases, and 12 bases had no gene match. This CDR3 is built from 16 residues. CDR1 MDHEN and CDR2 SYDVKM come from the germline V gene. In the case of this clone: Its specificity is not known.

The chain combines TRBV28 with TRBJ1-5, with 8 bases fitting TRBD1. The clonotype was recovered from a woman in her 50s in good health and CMV-seronegative. The specimen sequenced was PBMCs. This CDR3 reads CASSHERTGFIQPQHF. CDR3 nucleotide sequence: TGTGCCAGCAGTCACGAACGGACAGGGTTTATTCAGCCCCAGCATTTT.